This T cell receptor beta chain appears in the sequencing data of a study of T cells in Graves' hyperthyroidism and ophthalmopathy. The CDR3 sequence is 14 residues long. The V and J ends lost 3 bases and 6 bases, in that order; junction bases with no gene match: 6. Note on this clonotype: Its antigen is unknown.

Uncontrolled infection, other autoimmune disease, pregnancy or lactation disqualified patients from enrolment. Thyroid ultrasound and orbital computed tomography, with clinical symptoms and serum thyroxine and TRAb, informed diagnoses. Amplified TCR beta CDR3 regions derived from RNA transcripts. When the TCR CDR3 underwent first-round RT-PCR, the HTBI primer set was used. MiXCR, applied by TCRdb to the multiplex PCR reads, yields one record per CDR3 protein. The sample contains about 550,000 distinct CDR3 sequences, less than 25% of which appear only once. General observations from the study: Blood also contained most expanded thyroid clonotypes above 0.001. Ophthalmopathy was distinguished from stable hyperthyroidism by 13 V-J signatures.

Sequenced material: blood. The receptor was derived from a man younger than 35 with Graves' hyperthyroidism. V gene TRBV12-3 or TRBV12-4 combines with J gene TRBJ2-7, with 9 bases lining up with TRBD1. The DNA for the CDR3 is TGTGCCAGCAGTTTTTGGGACAGGGTCGCCGAGCAGTACTTC. It translates to CASSFWDRVAEQYF.